The following is a TCR beta chain sequence with its context. This clone's antigen is unknown. No quality values exist for individual bases; no much larger clone is one base distant. Systemically healthy Caucasian individuals from Russia, some 38 in total and aged about 6 to 100 years, were included as donors. Each donor gave 8.5 to 10 milliliters of peripheral blood, collected into EDTA-treated Vacutainer tubes. Ficoll-Paque density-gradient centrifugation was used to isolate PBMCs, with at least 6.5 million obtained per sample. Total RNA, at least 6 micrograms per sample, was extracted from PBMCs with Trizol reagent. For every donor, flow cytometry on a PBMC aliquot measured the percentage of naive CD45RAhigh/CD27high T cells. Receptor libraries were prepared by 5' RACE. TCRdb records Illumina HiSeq 2500 as the sequencer. A second PCR of roughly 7 to 12 cycles was run with a J-beta primer mix and a sample-barcoded 5' primer. A unique molecular identifier was introduced onto each TCR beta cDNA molecule by a template-switch 5' adaptor carrying 12 random nucleotides. Each sample yielded at least 2.5 million CDR3-containing paired-end reads. All of the RNA was converted into first-strand cDNA using the Mint cDNA synthesis kit, with a TRBC-specific oligonucleotide serving as the primer. All cDNA was treated with uracil-DNA glycosylase and then went through a first 18-cycle PCR with the universal primers M1SS and BC2_uni_R. The authors processed their data as follows. For normalization, 1 million high-quality reads were randomly selected from each sample, with every read carrying a distinct molecular identifier. Reads with shared molecular identifiers were discarded instead of being binned into consensus sequences. MiTCR, run with a Q25 quality threshold and the strictest error-elimination algorithm, handled CDR3 identification, clonotype clustering and error correction. A nonparametric unseen species model with Euler transformation was used to estimate lower-bound total TCR beta diversity. TCRdb reanalyzed the raw reads on its own, using fastp at Q25 for trimming and MiXCR for clone calling, and kept in-frame beta chains. Duplicate CDR3 protein sequences are folded into a single record with the most common DNA and genes. The V and J calls were determined by TCRdb, not by the authors. This sample has over 1,300,000 distinct CDR3 sequences in its table, and approximately 59% of those were observed once. 5.5% to 8% of the sample comes from the top ten.

V gives up 11 bases and J gives up 4 bases, and the segment between their germline ends measures 14 bases. The CDR3 runs 12 amino acids, cysteine and phenylalanine included. The read is trimmed to its CDR3 DNA, 36 bases read in frame from base 1. This sample was included in a study of blood T cells in healthy people across ages (dated by TCRdb to 2015 to 2017). Regarding the study in general: In model experiments, roughly one uniquely barcoded TCR beta cDNA molecule per two T cells was captured by template switching. The study measured age-related changes in TCR beta repertoire diversity using deep sequencing normalized with unique cDNA molecular identifiers. The donors were split into four age groups: young (average around 15 years), middle-aged (about 40), aged (roughly 68) and long-lived (approximately 80). To avoid experimental bias, donors of different ages were spread randomly across the sequencing lanes. Two additional independent replicas of 1 million unique cDNA reads from the same blood draw were analyzed for two donors (one aged 18 to 30 and one aged 80 or older). Overall results and qualifications from the work: Compared with the aged group, the long-lived group had more naive CD4+ T cells, fewer expanded clones and increased TCR diversity, suggesting age selection. Donor CMV infection status was unknown, potentially confounding age-related changes in expanded clonotypes. Bulk unsorted PBMC profiling prevented conclusive comparison of naive and antigen-experienced compartments. A strong correlation was found between observed TCR beta diversity and the percentage of naive T cells measured by flow cytometry. Estimates of total diversity based on one million sequenced T cells were regarded as lower bounds and as underestimates. Observed TCR beta diversity per million T cells fell roughly linearly with age, and a significant reduction was already apparent by age roughly 40.

Sequencing used blood. The clonotype was recovered from a man younger than 35 in good health. The rearranged chain carries TRBV12-3 or TRBV12-4 and TRBJ1-1, with no reliable assignment of the D segment. The encoded CDR3 is CAGTQAGTEAFF. The DNA reads TGTGCCGGCACGCAGGCAGGCACTGAAGCTTTCTTT.